The 15 T cell receptor beta chains in this list originate from one sample, sequenced in a study of T-cell memory formation after mild COVID-19. One entry per CDR3 protein, called by TCRdb with MiXCR from the 5' RACE reads. The sample shows about 290,000 distinct CDR3 sequences, more than 15% of them seen only once. The sequencing sample was made of PBMCs or a T cell subset sorted from them (not recorded which). These receptors all come from a young man who had mild COVID-19 (a few samples of this study predate the infection). Cell type and time point are not known.

This clonotype was counted at least ten times. The chain employs TRBV5-1 and TRBJ2-1; the D gene is possibly TRBD1 (6 bases). The CDR3 has 13 residues. The V gene's germline CDR1 is SGHRS and CDR2 YFSETQ. Trimming removed 6 bases at V and 3 bases at J, with 10 bases between. The CDR3 DNA follows: TGCGCCAGCATGTCAGGGGACTACAATGAGCAGTTCTTC. Translating gives CASMSGDYNEQFF.

This clonotype was seen a handful of times. This chain connects TRBV19 to TRBJ2-1; TRBD2 matches 9 bases. This CDR3 is 14 amino acids long. Trimming removed 5 bases from V and 8 bases from J; junction bases left unmatched: 7. CDR1 is LNHDA and CDR2 is SQIVND in the germline V gene (reference sequence). CDR3 bases: TGTGCCAGTAGTCCTCAGCGGGGGGCCTATGAGCAGTTCTTC. The encoded protein is CASSPQRGAYEQFF.

This clonotype was counted a few times. The chain links TRBV6-1 to TRBJ2-2; 10 bases line up with TRBD1. Germline V CDR1 and CDR2: MNHNS, SASEGT. The J segment lost 3 bases and the V segment lost 5 bases, leaving 3 bases of the junction unmatched. The CDR3 has 15 amino acids. CDR3 DNA sequence: TGTGCCAGCAGTCGGACAGGGGGGGACACCGGGGAGCTGTTTTTT. Translation gives CASSRTGGDTGELFF.

The chain employs TRBV6-1 and TRBJ1-1, with a weak D call TRBD1 (5 bases). This CDR3 region has 15 residues. The germline V and J ends were trimmed by 3 bases and 1 base, with 12 bases remaining between them. Germline loops: CDR1 MNHNS, CDR2 SASEGT. CDR3: CASSDQAGTNTEAFF. CDR3 sequence (DNA): TGTGCCAGCAGTGATCAGGCAGGGACGAACACTGAAGCTTTCTTT.

In DNA, the CDR3 is TGCGCCAGCAGCTTGGGGACAGGGAGTGATTCACCCCTCCACTTT. It encodes CASSLGTGSDSPLHF. The rearrangement uses TRBV5-1 and TRBJ1-6; 8 positions match TRBD1. The CDR3 spans 15 residues. V dropped 0 bases and J dropped 8; count of bases not matched to a gene: 4. Germline CDR1 SGHRS, CDR2 YFSETQ.

The rearrangement links TRBV7-8 to TRBJ2-2; D is undetermined. Per germline, CDR1 SGHVS and CDR2 FQNEAQ. The CDR3 runs to 12 residues. V was clipped by 8 bases and J by 6 bases, with 10 bases between them. Here the CDR3 reads CASCGVSGELFF. The CDR3 region has the DNA TGTGCCAGCTGTGGGGTATCCGGGGAGCTGTTTTTT.

The chain couples TRBV3-1 to TRBJ2-1; weak D call: TRBD2 (6 bases). The CDR3 covers 16 residues. CDR1 LGHDT and CDR2 YNNKEL come from the germline V gene (reference sequence). V lost 0 bases and J lost 4, with 13 bases in between. CDR3 nucleotide sequence: TGTGCCAGCAGCCAAGAGTTGGGGGGTGGTTACAATGAGCAGTTCTTC. It codes for CASSQELGGGYNEQFF.

This rearrangement joins TRBV7-9 to TRBJ2-5, with TRBD1 identical over 10 bases. This CDR3 contains 17 residues. V dropped 7 bases and J dropped 5; count of bases not matched to a gene: 16. Germline V gives CDR1 SEHNR, CDR2 FQNEAQ (reference sequence). The CDR3 reads CASTVGWGTGVWETQYF. The CDR3, as DNA: TGTGCCAGCACCGTAGGATGGGGGACAGGGGTCTGGGAGACCCAGTACTTC.

This chain connects TRBV9 to TRBJ2-3; TRBD2 aligns across 8 bases. Germline V CDR1 and CDR2: SGDLS, YYNGEE. The V gene end was trimmed by 2 bases and the J gene end by 0 bases; junction bases not matched to a gene: 2. CDR3 length: 15 amino acids. This CDR3 reads CASSVIAGSTDTQYF. For the CDR3, the DNA is TGTGCCAGCAGCGTTATAGCGGGGAGCACAGATACGCAGTATTTT. Complete variable domain (other parts from reference TRBV9 and TRBJ2-3): DSGVTQTPKHLITATGQRVTLRCSPRSGDLSVYWYQQSLDQGLQFLIQYYNGEERAKGNILERFSAQQFPDLHSELNLSSLELGDSALYFCASSVIAGSTDTQYFGPGTRLTVL.

In its sample, this clonotype was seen a few times. This sequence joins TRBV7-2 and TRBJ2-7, with D unresolved. This CDR3 is built from 15 residues. The ends were cut back, 1 base at V and 5 bases at J, with 15 bases in the middle. CDR1 SGHTA and CDR2 FQGNSA come from the germline V gene. The CDR3 bases are TGTGCCAGCAGCTTAGGGGGAACGAATCTCCACGAGCAGTACTTC. The encoded protein is CASSLGGTNLHEQYF.

The chain combines TRBV4-1 with TRBJ1-1; D remains unclear. Germline V lookup: CDR1 MGHRA, CDR2 YSYEKL. This CDR3 is built from 15 residues. Trimming pared 4 bases from V and 1 base from J, leaving 13 bases between. The CDR3 is CASSPLVPRNTEAFF. Here the CDR3 DNA reads TGCGCCAGCAGCCCCCTAGTCCCAAGGAACACTGAAGCTTTCTTT.

This clonotype showed up just a few times. The V and J genes are TRBV4-3 and TRBJ2-7; D may be TRBD1 or TRBD2 (5 bases each). CDR3 size: 16 residues. The ends were cut back, 5 bases at V and 2 bases at J, with 19 bases in the middle. CDR1 and CDR2 (germline): LGHNA, YSLEER. In nucleotides, the CDR3 is TGCGCCAGCAGCGAGACCGGGACCCCTGGACCCTACGAGCAGTACTTC. Translating gives CASSETGTPGPYEQYF.

This clonotype was counted only a few times. The V call is TRBV7-9, the J call TRBJ2-7, with D maybe TRBD2 (5 bases). The CDR3 is 14 amino acids. Germline CDR1 reads SEHNR; CDR2 reads FQNEAQ (reference sequence). V was shortened by 2 bases and J by 5 bases, with 13 bases between the two germline ends. The CDR3 coding sequence is TGTGCCAGCAGCTTAAGCGGAAGGCCGGACGAGCAGTACTTC. As protein: CASSLSGRPDEQYF.

This clonotype was observed a handful of times. The chain carries TRBV5-5 and TRBJ2-2; D ambiguous. The CDR3 consists of 13 residues. The germline V gene has CDR1 SGHKS and CDR2 YYEKEE (reference sequence). The V end was cut by 6 bases, the J end by 3 bases, with 9 bases between. CDR3 in DNA: TGTGCCAGCACCTTTTGGGACACCGGGGAGCTGTTTTTT. It codes for CASTFWDTGELFF. Full variable domain (rest looked up from reference TRBV5-5 and TRBJ2-2): DAGVTQSPTHLIKTRGQQVTLRCSPISGHKSVSWYQQVLGQGPQFIFQYYEKEERGRGNFPDRFSARQFPNYSSELNVNALLLGDSALYLCASTFWDTGELFFGEGSRLTVL.

This clonotype was counted many times. The chain joins TRBV5-1 to TRBJ2-5, with 8 positions matching TRBD2. The ends lost 4 bases at V and 1 base at J; junction bases unmatched: 3. Germline V CDR1 and CDR2: SGHRS, YFSETQ. The CDR3 is made up of 14 amino acids. CDR3 nucleotide sequence: TGCGCCAGCAGCGCCGGGACTAGCCAAGAGACCCAGTACTTC. Translation gives CASSAGTSQETQYF.